What follows describes a single TCR beta chain. The data stem from a study of blood T cell repertoires in COVID-19. The wider study: COVID-19 samples from acute and convalescent phases originated in the United States, Italy and Spain.

The CDR3 is 14 residues long. J lost 6 bases, V lost 8 bases, and 4 bases had no gene match. Germline V gene data show CDR1 as ENHRY and CDR2 as SYGVKD. Method: immunoSEQ multiplex PCR; TCRdb's copy keeps in-frame clones and lacks some. The top ten clones hold 9.9% of a sample with approximately 330,000 clones, 80% to 90% of them seen once. The source of this sequence is a man aged 25-45 years with COVID-19, enrolled during active disease. The chain employs TRBV10-3 and TRBJ1-6, with 10 bases matching TRBD1. Sequenced input: peripheral blood. CDR3 coding DNA: TGTGCCATCTCCGGGACAGGGGTTAATTCACCCCTCCACTTT. This sequence encodes CAISGTGVNSPLHF.